This TCR beta chain was documented in a study of blood T cell repertoires in COVID-19. Sequencing was performed with immunoSEQ multiplex PCR; in TCRdb, only in-frame clones are kept and a portion is missing. The sample shows 200,000 to 300,000 clones, approximately 88% of them seen only once. The length of the CDR3 is 16 residues. Germline-derived CDR1 and CDR2 are LGHNA and YSLEER. Trimming removed 0 bases at V and 4 bases at J, with 16 bases between. The receptor comes from a woman in her thirties or forties with acute COVID-19. V and J are TRBV4-3 and TRBJ2-7; D possibly corresponds to TRBD2 (7 bases). Sequenced: PBMCs or T cells enriched from blood (not recorded which). For the CDR3, the DNA is TGCGCCAGCAGCCAAGATACGAGGGGGGGTAAATACGAGCAGTACTTC. It encodes CASSQDTRGGKYEQYF.